The 7 T cell receptor beta chains presented below share a single source sample, sequenced in a study of blood T cell repertoires in COVID-19. The assay was immunoSEQ multiplex PCR, and TCRdb's table has in-frame clones only and misses some. The sample consists of about 200,000 clones, 70% to 90% of them appearing once. Input material: peripheral blood. The origin of the receptors is a man aged 40-49 years with acute or convalescent COVID-19.

V gene TRBV7-8 combines with J gene TRBJ2-7; 10 nucleotides agree with TRBD2. The length of the CDR3 is 20 residues. V dropped 1 base and J dropped 4; count of bases not matched to a gene: 19. The V gene's germline CDR1 is SGHVS and CDR2 FQNEAQ. CDR3 region: CASSLVRGGTSVTNKYEQYF. The CDR3 DNA follows: TGTGCCAGCAGCTTAGTTCGGGGGGGGACTAGCGTTACTAACAAATACGAGCAGTACTTC.

This rearrangement joins TRBV27 to TRBJ1-6, with TRBD1 matching 9 bases. The germline V gene has CDR1 MNHEY and CDR2 SMNVEV (reference sequence). The CDR3 runs to 14 residues. Trimming took 2 bases from V and 9 from J; bases not matched to a gene: 2. CDR3 DNA sequence: TGTGCCAGCAGTTTAGGGACAGGGACTTCACCCCTCCACTTT. Protein sequence: CASSLGTGTSPLHF.

V usage is TRBV27 and J usage is TRBJ1-6; 8 nucleotides align to TRBD1. The trim removed 6 bases at V and 9 bases at J, leaving 13 bases unmatched. The length of the CDR3 is 16 residues. Germline V CDR1 and CDR2: MNHEY, SMNVEV (reference sequence). CDR3 in DNA: TGTGCCAGCAGGCTTAACAGGCAGGGGGCCGCTTCACCCCTCCACTTT. Its translation is CASRLNRQGAASPLHF.

This chain links TRBV7-2 with TRBJ2-7, with a possible D match to TRBD2 (5 bases). Trimming shortened V by 6 bases and J by 3 bases, and 15 bases separated the two germline ends. Germline V gene lookup returns CDR1 SGHTA and CDR2 FQGNSA. The CDR3 contains 14 residues. This CDR3 reads CASRLPGNRYEQYF. The CDR3 DNA reads as TGTGCCAGCAGGTTGCCGGGGAACCGCTACGAGCAGTACTTC.

The J gene is TRBJ1-3, the V gene TRBV25-1, with D possibly being TRBD1 (6 bases). The CDR3 is made up of 17 amino acids. V was cut by 5 bases and J by 4 bases, with 21 bases left in between. Germline values: CDR1 MGHDK, CDR2 SYGVNS. The CDR3, as DNA: TGTGCCAGCAGTCTCCGGGACGCAAGGGGGTGGGGAAACACCATATATTTT. This codes for CASSLRDARGWGNTIYF.

The rearrangement uses TRBV19 and TRBJ2-7; maybe TRBD1 (5 bases). The germline V gene encodes CDR1 LNHDA and CDR2 SQIVND (reference sequence). This CDR3 region has 13 residues. V was pared by 3 bases and J by 6 bases, with 12 bases between. CDR3 in DNA: TGTGCCAGTAGTATGGGGCAGACAGTCGAGCAGTACTTC. Its protein product is CASSMGQTVEQYF.

V is TRBV7-2 and J is TRBJ2-5; 8 nucleotides match TRBD2. V shed 3 bases and J 4 bases; nucleotides not matched to a gene: 4. The CDR3 runs to 14 residues. Per germline, CDR1 SGHTA and CDR2 FQGNSA. The CDR3 loop reads CASSLYGRGETQYF. CDR3 nucleotide sequence: TGTGCCAGCAGCTTGTACGGGAGGGGAGAGACCCAGTACTTC.